This TCR beta chain is drawn from a study of T cell repertoires in cytomegalovirus infection. Study results and caveats: Identification of carriers of CMV plus the relevant HLA was achieved through cumulative public TCR beta family frequency.

TCRdb independently ran MiXCR on the reads; one entry per CDR3 protein. The table includes about 920,000 distinct CDR3 sequences, approximately 31% detected once. This clonotype has a handful of counts. Its antigen is undetermined. Germline assignment: CDR1 SGHVS and CDR2 FNYEAQ. This CDR3 is 13 amino acids long. V was cut by 0 bases and J by 7 bases, with 10 bases left in between. The source of this sequence is a human donor in good health (CMV status not recorded). Some clones in this sample may be carry-over from other donors' samples. This material consisted of cultured CD8+ T cells from PBMCs, taken from culture after CMV antigen stimulation. The V call is TRBV7-6, the J call TRBJ2-7; TRBD1 might be the D (5 bases). CDR3 DNA sequence: TGTGCCAGCAGCTTAGCACCAGGGCGAGAGCAGTACGTC. This gives the protein CASSLAPGREQYV.